These 32 T cell receptor beta chains originate from one sample sequenced in a study of beta chain features in type 1 diabetes. Overall study results and limits: TCRB CDR3 length was moderately but significantly reduced in all four CD4+ subsets of Type 1 diabetes patients.

These receptors have no known antigen. Reverse transcription of all isolated RNA meant that expressed TCRB transcripts were sequenced. TCRdb's copy holds only in-frame clones and misses some; the assay was immunoSEQ multiplex PCR. The sample lists 300,000 to 350,000 clones, less than 15% occurring once. Sequencing was performed on naive CD4+ T cells from blood. The receptors originated from a woman aged 18-35 years with type 1 diabetes.

This clone showed up just a few times. The chain combines TRBV6-5 with TRBJ2-6; no clear D gene. The CDR3 consists of 13 residues. Germline V gene lookup returns CDR1 MNHEY and CDR2 SVGAGI. V lost 6 bases and J lost 4, with 7 bases in between. The CDR3 sequence: CASRPVGANVLTF. The CDR3 DNA reads as TGTGCCAGCAGACCGGTGGGGGCCAACGTCCTGACTTTC.

The J gene is TRBJ2-1, the V gene TRBV4-1; D may be TRBD2 (5 bases). Germline V gives CDR1 MGHRA, CDR2 YSYEKL. The CDR3 sequence is 18 residues long. The V end was cut by 5 bases, the J end by 6 bases, with 26 bases between. The CDR3 bases are TGCGCCAGCAGCTCTAATCCAAGACTACCGGTACATGTCAATGAGCAGTTCTTC. Amino acid sequence: CASSSNPRLPVHVNEQFF.

The chain links TRBV5-1 to TRBJ2-3, with 7 bases identical to TRBD1. Germline lookup yields CDR1 SGHRS and CDR2 YFSETQ. The junction had 4 bases not matched to a gene; V was cut back by 0 bases and J by 15 bases. The CDR3 loop spans 11 amino acids. The DNA for the CDR3 is TGCGCCAGCAGCTTGGAGGGGGCGCGCTATTTT. This encodes CASSLEGARYF.

The chain is built from TRBV29-1 and TRBJ2-2; unclear D gene. From germline, CDR1 is SQVTM and CDR2 ANQGSEA. The CDR3 totals 15 residues. Trimming shortened V by 2 bases and J by 0 bases, and 10 bases separated the two germline ends. CDR3 amino acids: CSVEFMYTNTGELFF. CDR3 in DNA: TGCAGCGTTGAATTTATGTACACGAACACCGGGGAGCTGTTTTTT.

The sample holds a few counts of this clone. J is TRBJ2-1 and V is TRBV7-9; TRBD2 matches 7 bases. The CDR3 loop spans 15 amino acids. The V gene's germline CDR1 is SEHNR and CDR2 FQNEAQ (reference sequence). The V and J ends lost 4 bases and 5 bases, in that order; junction bases with no gene match: 8. The CDR3, as DNA: TGTGCCAGCAGCTCATTCCGGGACTACGACAATGAGCAGTTCTTC. It specifies CASSSFRDYDNEQFF.

This chain uses TRBV5-4 with TRBJ2-7; TRBD2 matches 8 bases. Germline V gene lookup returns CDR1 SGHNT and CDR2 YYREEE (reference sequence). This CDR3 spans 16 amino acids. After removal of 2 bases from V and 0 bases from J, the junction contained 7 bases not matched to a gene. CDR3 nucleotides: TGTGCCAGCAGCTTATATAGCGGGGTGAGCTCCTACGAGCAGTACGTC. Protein product: CASSLYSGVSSYEQYV.

This sequence joins TRBV27 and TRBJ1-5; possibly TRBD1 for D (6 bases). Trimming pared 6 bases from V and 4 bases from J, leaving 16 bases between. The germline V gene has CDR1 MNHEY and CDR2 SMNVEV (reference sequence). CDR3 size: 15 residues. This CDR3 reads CASRPTGWANQPQHF. The CDR3, as DNA: TGTGCCAGCAGGCCTACAGGGTGGGCAAATCAGCCCCAGCATTTT.

The chain employs TRBV27 and TRBJ2-3; 8 nucleotides match TRBD2. CDR3 length equals 14 residues. The junction had 6 bases not matched to a gene; V was cut back by 5 bases and J by 5 bases. Germline V gives CDR1 MNHEY, CDR2 SMNVEV (reference sequence). CDR3 bases: TGTGCCAGCAGTCTTACTAGCGGCCAAGATACGCAGTATTTT. This translates into CASSLTSGQDTQYF.

This clone has only a few counts. This sequence joins TRBV6-5 and TRBJ2-7; the match to TRBD1 covers 9 bases. The junction had 8 bases not matched to a gene; V was cut back by 5 bases and J by 3 bases. The CDR3 length is 15 residues. Germline values: CDR1 MNHEY, CDR2 SVGAGI. CDR3 coding DNA: TGTGCCAGCAGTCCCGAACAGGGGGCGTTCTACGAGCAGTACTTC. Its protein product is CASSPEQGAFYEQYF.

The chain recombines TRBV5-5 with TRBJ2-5, with 12 bases identical to TRBD1. V gave up 7 bases and J gave up 5 bases; unmatched junction bases: 6. Germline V CDR1 and CDR2: SGHKS, YYEKEE (reference sequence). The CDR3 runs to 14 residues. CDR3: CASGGQGAWETQYF. CDR3 sequence (DNA): TGTGCCAGCGGGGGACAGGGGGCTTGGGAGACCCAGTACTTC.

J is TRBJ2-1 and V is TRBV7-3; tentative D call: TRBD2 (6 bases). The CDR3 is 15 residues long. The V gene lost 2 bases and the J gene lost 5 bases, with 13 bases spanning the gap. Germline CDR1 and CDR2: SGHTA and FQGTGA. The CDR3 bases are TGTGCCAGCAGCTTATCGGTCCGGGGGAACAATGAGCAGTTCTTC. Protein sequence: CASSLSVRGNNEQFF.

This clone was found a few times. V is TRBV9 and J is TRBJ2-1; possible D gene TRBD2, 5 bases. The CDR3 runs to 16 residues. V was trimmed by 0 bases and J by 5 bases, leaving 15 bases between them. CDR1 is SGDLS and CDR2 is YYNGEE in the germline V gene. CDR3 region: CASSVGGVAGDNEQFF. Written as DNA, the CDR3 is TGTGCCAGCAGCGTAGGGGGAGTCGCCGGGGACAATGAGCAGTTCTTC.

In its sample, this clone was seen a few times. The J gene is TRBJ1-2, the V gene TRBV15; D remains ambiguous. CDR3 length: 15 amino acids. The ends were cut back, 5 bases at V and 2 bases at J, with 15 bases in the middle. Germline lookup yields CDR1 LNHNV and CDR2 YYDKDF (reference sequence). CDR3 sequence: CATSLRASGNYGYTF. In nucleotides, the CDR3 is TGTGCCACCAGCCTCCGGGCCTCGGGAAACTATGGCTACACCTTC.

This clone was detected a few times. This chain links TRBV9 with TRBJ2-2; D is ambiguous. Germline CDR1 and CDR2: SGDLS and YYNGEE. V lost 0 bases and J lost 6, with 9 bases in between. CDR3 length equals 14 residues. The CDR3 region is CASSVASLAGELFF. DNA of the CDR3: TGTGCCAGCAGCGTAGCGTCCCTCGCCGGGGAGCTGTTTTTT.

This clone has more than one count but fewer than ten. The chain recombines TRBV6-5 with TRBJ1-5; maybe TRBD1 (5 bases). V lost 0 bases, J lost 4 bases, and 10 bases lay in between. The CDR3 runs 15 residues. Germline loops: CDR1 MNHEY, CDR2 SVGAGI. The DNA for the CDR3 is TGTGCCAGCAGTTACTCGGGGGGTGATAATCAGCCCCAGCATTTT. Protein product: CASSYSGGDNQPQHF.

This chain uses TRBV5-1 with TRBJ1-1, with D possibly being TRBD1 (6 bases). The CDR3 is made up of 15 amino acids. Germline CDR1 reads SGHRS; CDR2 reads YFSETQ. V was clipped by 3 bases and J by 2 bases, with 14 bases between them. CDR3 nucleotides: TGCGCCAGCAGCTACGCACAGGGTGACAACACTGAAGCTTTCTTT. Protein sequence: CASSYAQGDNTEAFF.

This clone was found a few times. The CDR3 bases are TGTGCCAGCAGCTTGGGGGGGACAGTTAGCAATCAGCCCCAGCATTTT. Its protein product is CASSLGGTVSNQPQHF. The gene calls are TRBV5-4 and TRBJ1-5, with TRBD1 matching 7 bases. The CDR3 loop spans 16 amino acids. Trimming cost V 0 bases and J 0 bases; bases outside gene matches: 3. Germline assignment: CDR1 SGHNT and CDR2 YYREEE (reference sequence).

The rearrangement links TRBV6-6 to TRBJ2-1, with 8 positions matching TRBD2. Germline assignment: CDR1 MNHNY and CDR2 SVGAGI (reference sequence). CDR3 size: 15 residues. After removal of 2 bases from V and 9 bases from J, the junction contained 9 bases not matched to a gene. The CDR3 here is CASSYPPGLAVEQFF. The CDR3 nucleotides read TGTGCCAGCAGTTACCCCCCCGGACTAGCCGTTGAGCAGTTCTTC.

This chain links TRBV28 with TRBJ1-1; tentative D call: TRBD1 (5 bases). The length of the CDR3 is 14 residues. The germline V gene has CDR1 MDHEN and CDR2 SYDVKM. Trimming left V 6 bases short and J 1 base short, with 12 bases between. The CDR3 sequence is CASRPQDGNTEAFF. The DNA for the CDR3 is TGTGCCAGCAGGCCACAGGACGGGAACACTGAAGCTTTCTTT.

This chain joins TRBV4-1 and TRBJ2-3, with TRBD2 matching 10 bases. Germline CDR1 MGHRA, CDR2 YSYEKL. V shed 5 bases and J 14 bases; nucleotides not matched to a gene: 10. The CDR3 is 13 amino acids. CDR3 sequence: CASSEAAGGLRYF. CDR3 DNA: TGCGCCAGCAGCGAGGCAGCGGGAGGGCTCCGGTATTTT.

This clone has a handful of counts. The CDR3: CSASKTEAFF. The CDR3 DNA reads TGCAGTGCTAGCAAAACTGAAGCTTTCTTT. The chain combines TRBV20-1 with TRBJ1-1; no clear D. Trimming stripped 3 bases from V and 5 bases from J, with 4 bases between. Germline CDR1 and CDR2: DFQATT and SNEGSKA (reference sequence). The CDR3 runs 10 residues.

The chain couples TRBV2 to TRBJ1-5, with D unclear. Germline loops: CDR1 SNHLY, CDR2 FYNNEI. V gave up 5 bases and J gave up 7 bases, with 9 bases separating them. The CDR3 covers 12 residues. CDR3 nucleotides: TGTGCCAGCAGTTTTCACGGGCAGCCCCAGCATTTT. Protein sequence: CASSFHGQPQHF. Looking up the rest from reference TRBV2 and TRBJ1-5 gives the full variable domain: EPEVTQTPSHQVTQMGQEVILRCVPISNHLYFYWYRQILGQKVEFLVSFYNNEISEKSEIFDDQFSVERPDGSNFTLKIRSTKLEDSAMYFCASSFHGQPQHFGDGTRLSIL.

A few counts support this clone. The rearrangement uses TRBV7-9 and TRBJ1-2; 7 bases are a match to TRBD1. This CDR3 is built from 14 residues. The V gene's germline CDR1 is SEHNR and CDR2 FQNEAQ (reference sequence). V dropped 5 bases and J dropped 8; count of bases not matched to a gene: 11. The CDR3 region has the DNA TGTGCCAGCAGCCCGAGGGACAGTCCGGGAGGCTACACCTTC. Protein sequence: CASSPRDSPGGYTF.

This clone was detected a few times. CDR3 protein: CASSFPTGVSYEQYF. As DNA, the CDR3 is TGTGCCAGCAGTTTCCCGACAGGGGTCTCCTACGAGCAGTACTTC. V gene TRBV28 combines with J gene TRBJ2-7, with 8 bases fitting TRBD1. Looked up from germline, CDR1 is MDHEN and CDR2 is SYDVKM. This CDR3 comprises 15 residues. After removal of 3 bases from V and 0 bases from J, the junction contained 4 bases not matched to a gene.

This clone was observed a handful of times. This rearrangement joins TRBV7-9 to TRBJ1-1, with 8 bases identical to TRBD1. Germline V gives CDR1 SEHNR, CDR2 FQNEAQ (reference sequence). The CDR3 loop spans 13 amino acids. Trimming removed 5 bases from V and 2 bases from J; junction bases left unmatched: 1. DNA for the CDR3: TGTGCCAGCAGCCAGGGGGCTAACACTGAAGCTTTCTTT. Its translation: CASSQGANTEAFF.

This clone was seen more than once but under ten times. The CDR3 DNA reads TGCGCCAGCAGCCCAAGGAGGACTAGCGGGGGTAGGTCCTACAATGAGCAGTTCTTC. Translation gives CASSPRRTSGGRSYNEQFF. This chain joins TRBV4-3 and TRBJ2-1, with 13 bases identical to TRBD2. The CDR3 runs to 19 residues. V shed 4 bases and J 1 base; nucleotides not matched to a gene: 10. The germline CDR1 and CDR2 sequences are LGHNA and YSLEER.

This clone was found a few times. The CDR3 DNA is TGTGCCAGTTTGGACATATCGGGAAACACCATATATTTT. Residues: CASLDISGNTIYF. This sequence joins TRBV6-5 and TRBJ1-3, with D perhaps TRBD1 (5 bases). Germline V CDR1 and CDR2: MNHEY, SVGAGI. Deletions cut 9 bases from V and 4 bases from J, with 13 bases between. The CDR3 is 13 amino acids.

In its sample, this clone was seen a few times. The chain links TRBV5-1 to TRBJ2-3; possible D gene TRBD1, 6 bases. The germline gives CDR1 SGHRS, CDR2 YFSETQ. The ends were cut back, 5 bases at V and 1 base at J, with 11 bases in the middle. This CDR3 spans 14 amino acids. The DNA of the CDR3 is TGCGCCAGCAGAGGGACATCAGGCACAGATACGCAGTATTTT. The encoded protein is CASRGTSGTDTQYF.

The V call is TRBV7-3, the J call TRBJ2-2; tentatively, D is TRBD2 (6 bases). V lost 5 bases to trimming and J lost 6 bases, with 13 bases between them. Germline V gene sequence: CDR1 SGHTA, CDR2 FQGTGA. CDR3 size: 14 residues. The CDR3 loop reads CASSPRGVAGELFF. The CDR3 DNA reads TGTGCCAGCAGCCCCCGCGGGGTGGCCGGGGAGCTGTTTTTT.

The rearrangement uses TRBV6-5 and TRBJ1-5, with D possibly matching TRBD1 (6 bases). Germline V gene sequence: CDR1 MNHEY, CDR2 SVGAGI. This CDR3 has 14 amino acids. Trimming took off 8 bases at V and 7 bases at J, with 18 bases between the two ends. The CDR3 DNA reads as TGTGCCAGCGGGCCGGGGGGGGCGAGGCAGCCCCAGCATTTT. Its translation: CASGPGGARQPQHF.

This clone was detected a few times. The gene calls are TRBV5-1 and TRBJ2-7, with 10 positions matching TRBD1. V lost 4 bases to trimming and J lost 3 bases; unmatched junction nucleotides: 1. Germline CDR1 SGHRS, CDR2 YFSETQ. The CDR3 is 13 amino acids. CDR3 sequence reads: CASSGTGVYEQYF. The CDR3, as DNA: TGCGCCAGCAGCGGGACAGGGGTCTACGAGCAGTACTTC.

This clone was seen a handful of times. V and J are TRBV9 and TRBJ2-1, with 9 bases aligning to TRBD1. Trimming at V came to 4 bases and at J to 16 bases, leaving 15 bases not matched to a gene. Germline CDR1 and CDR2: SGDLS and YYNGEE. The CDR3 has 14 amino acids. The CDR3 sequence is CASSSRTGEGEFFF. CDR3 coding DNA: TGTGCCAGCAGCTCCCGGACAGGGGAGGGGGAGTTTTTCTTC.